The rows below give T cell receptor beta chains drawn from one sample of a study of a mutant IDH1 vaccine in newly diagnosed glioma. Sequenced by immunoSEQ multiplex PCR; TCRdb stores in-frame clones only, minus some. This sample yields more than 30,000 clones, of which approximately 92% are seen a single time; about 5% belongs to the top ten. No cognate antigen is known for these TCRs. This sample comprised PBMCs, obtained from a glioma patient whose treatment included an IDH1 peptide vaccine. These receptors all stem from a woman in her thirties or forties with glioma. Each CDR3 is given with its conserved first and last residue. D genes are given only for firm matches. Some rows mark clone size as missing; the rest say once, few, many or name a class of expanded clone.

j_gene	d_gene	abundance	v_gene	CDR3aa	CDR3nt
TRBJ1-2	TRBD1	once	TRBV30	CAWSATGGWCGYGYTF	TGTGCCTGGAGTGCGACAGGGGGCTGGTGCGGCTATGGCTACACCTTC
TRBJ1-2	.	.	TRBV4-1	CASSQQTRLLQFTHGYTF	TGCGCCAGCAGCCAGCAAACACGCCTCCTGCAGTTTACACATGGCTACACCTTC
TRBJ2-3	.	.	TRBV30	CAWSIRADTQYF	TGTGCCTGGAGTATTAGAGCCGATACGCAGTATTTT
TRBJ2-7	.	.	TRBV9	CASSRERGGSGEQYF	TGTGCCAGCAGTCGAGAAAGGGGCGGTAGTGGCGAGCAGTACTTC
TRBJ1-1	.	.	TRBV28	CASTGRMNTEAFF	TGTGCCAGCACCGGCAGAATGAACACTGAAGCTTTCTTT
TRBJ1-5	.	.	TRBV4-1	CASSPMIGGHQPQHF	TGCGCCAGCAGCCCCATGATAGGGGGGCATCAGCCCCAGCATTTT
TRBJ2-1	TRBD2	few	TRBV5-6	CASSFLAGVPAGEQFF	TGTGCCAGCAGCTTCCTAGCGGGGGTCCCGGCGGGTGAGCAGTTCTTC
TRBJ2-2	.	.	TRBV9	CASSVGGSGAINGELFF	TGTGCCAGCAGCGTAGGGGGTAGCGGAGCCATTAACGGGGAGCTGTTTTTT
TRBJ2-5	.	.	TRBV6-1	CASSSRPRRETQYF	TGTGCCAGCAGTTCCCGCCCTCGGAGAGAGACCCAGTACTTC
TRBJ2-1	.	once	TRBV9	CASSSSGLTPYNEQFF	TGTGCCAGCAGCTCTAGTGGGCTAACCCCCTACAATGAGCAGTTCTTC
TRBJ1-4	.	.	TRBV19	CATSKSAGNHEKLFF	TGTGCCACCTCCAAATCCGCCGGGAATCATGAAAAACTGTTTTTT
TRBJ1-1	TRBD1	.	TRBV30	CAWNQGGLTEAFF	TGTGCCTGGAATCAGGGGGGCCTCACTGAAGCTTTCTTT
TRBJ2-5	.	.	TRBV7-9	CASSSEGRALPEETQYF	TGTGCCAGCAGTTCCGAGGGGCGGGCCCTGCCCGAAGAGACCCAGTACTTC
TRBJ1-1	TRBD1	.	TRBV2	CASRTGQGATEAFF	TGTGCCAGCAGGACGGGACAGGGGGCCACTGAAGCTTTCTTT
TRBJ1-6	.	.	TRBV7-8	CASSPETVSVSLPLHF	TGTGCCAGCAGCCCAGAGACAGTATCCGTTTCTTTACCCCTCCACTTT
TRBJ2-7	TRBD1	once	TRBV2	CASRVQGAGEQYF	TGTGCCAGCAGAGTACAGGGGGCGGGCGAGCAGTACTTC
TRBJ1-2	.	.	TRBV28	CASSLFHQVYGYTF	TGTGCCAGCAGTTTATTCCACCAGGTTTATGGCTACACCTTC
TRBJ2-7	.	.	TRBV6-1	CASSEGLGRSYEQYF	TGTGCCAGCAGTGAAGGCCTCGGGAGATCCTACGAGCAGTACTTC
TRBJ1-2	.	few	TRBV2	CASSEDRVDGYTF	TGTGCCAGCAGTGAAGACAGGGTAGACGGCTACACCTTC
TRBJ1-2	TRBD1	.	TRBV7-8	CASSLAGTGNYGYTF	TGTGCCAGCAGCTTAGCCGGGACAGGGAACTATGGCTACACCTTC
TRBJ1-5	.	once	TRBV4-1	CASSQEFRGSNQPQHF	TGCGCCAGCAGCCAAGAGTTCCGGGGGAGCAATCAGCCCCAGCATTTT
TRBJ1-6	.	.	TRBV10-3	CAISDAHDSPLHF	TGTGCCATCAGTGACGCCCACGATTCACCCCTCCACTTT
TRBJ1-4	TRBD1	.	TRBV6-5	CASRFTGGGEKLFF	TGTGCCAGCAGGTTCACAGGGGGTGGCGAAAAACTGTTTTTT
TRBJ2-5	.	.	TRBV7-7	CASSLGVRETQYF	TGTGCTAGCAGCTTAGGGGTGAGGGAGACCCAGTACTTC
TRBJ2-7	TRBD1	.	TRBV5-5	CASSLGSGGRYEQYF	TGTGCCAGCAGCTTGGGGTCAGGGGGTCGATACGAGCAGTACTTC
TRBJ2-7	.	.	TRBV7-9	CASSLAGLSYEQYF	TGTGCCAGCAGCTTAGCGGGGTTAAGCTACGAGCAGTACTTC
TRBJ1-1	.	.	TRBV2	CASKGLLNTEAFF	TGTGCCAGCAAGGGCCTTCTGAACACTGAAGCTTTCTTT